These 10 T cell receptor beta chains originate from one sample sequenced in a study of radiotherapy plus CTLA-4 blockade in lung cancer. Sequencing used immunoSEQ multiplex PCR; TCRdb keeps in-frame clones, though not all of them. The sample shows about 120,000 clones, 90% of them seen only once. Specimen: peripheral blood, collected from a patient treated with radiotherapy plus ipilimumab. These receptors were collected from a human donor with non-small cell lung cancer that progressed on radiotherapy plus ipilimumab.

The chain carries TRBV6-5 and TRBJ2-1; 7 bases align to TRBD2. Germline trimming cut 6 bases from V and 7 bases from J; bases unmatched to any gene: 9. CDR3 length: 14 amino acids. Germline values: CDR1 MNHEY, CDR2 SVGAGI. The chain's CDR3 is CASRASGADNEQFF. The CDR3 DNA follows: TGTGCCAGCAGAGCGAGCGGGGCCGATAATGAGCAGTTCTTC.

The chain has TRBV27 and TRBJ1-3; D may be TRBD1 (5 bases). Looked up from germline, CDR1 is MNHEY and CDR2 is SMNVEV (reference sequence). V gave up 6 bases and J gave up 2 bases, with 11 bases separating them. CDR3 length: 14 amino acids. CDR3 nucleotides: TGTGCCAGCAGCCCCCGGGGGACTGGAAACACCATATATTTT. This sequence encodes CASSPRGTGNTIYF.

CDR3 sequence (DNA): TGTGCCAGCAGCCTCAGCGGGAGAGTCACCGGGGAGCTGTTTTTT. Its translation is CASSLSGRVTGELFF. The chain uses TRBV7-9 and TRBJ2-2; 8 positions agree with TRBD2. Germline V CDR1 and CDR2: SEHNR, FQNEAQ (reference sequence). The CDR3 contains 15 residues. Trimming removed 5 bases from V and 4 bases from J; junction bases left unmatched: 6.

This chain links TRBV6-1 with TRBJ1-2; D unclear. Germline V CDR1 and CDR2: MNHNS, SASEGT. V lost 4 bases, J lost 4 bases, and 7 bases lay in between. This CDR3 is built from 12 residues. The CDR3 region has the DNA TGTGCCAGCAGTGCTGGGTCCTATGGCTACACCTTC. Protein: CASSAGSYGYTF.

The chain's CDR3 is CASSIDGDTQYF. DNA of the CDR3: TGTGCCAGTAGTATAGATGGAGATACGCAGTATTTT. The chain couples TRBV19 to TRBJ2-3; unclear D gene. CDR3 size: 12 residues. The ends were cut back, 0 bases at V and 5 bases at J, with 3 bases in the middle. Germline V gene sequence: CDR1 LNHDA, CDR2 SQIVND (reference sequence).

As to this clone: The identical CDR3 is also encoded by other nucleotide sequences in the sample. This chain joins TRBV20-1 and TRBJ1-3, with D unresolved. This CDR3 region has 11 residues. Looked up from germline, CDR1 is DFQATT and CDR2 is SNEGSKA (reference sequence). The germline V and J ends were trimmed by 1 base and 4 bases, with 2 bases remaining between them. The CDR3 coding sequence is TGCAGTGCTAGAGGAGGAAACACCATATATTTT. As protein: CSARGGNTIYF.

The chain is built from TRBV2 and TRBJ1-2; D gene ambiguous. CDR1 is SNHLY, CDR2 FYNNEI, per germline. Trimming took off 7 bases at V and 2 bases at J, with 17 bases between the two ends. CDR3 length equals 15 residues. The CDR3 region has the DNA TGTGCCAGCATCCGAGCGGTCGACACCAACTATGGCTACACCTTC. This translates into CASIRAVDTNYGYTF.

The CDR3 DNA sequence: TGTGCCTGGAGTGTACTGACGGCGGCCAATGAAAAACTGTTTTTT. Amino acid sequence: CAWSVLTAANEKLFF. The rearrangement uses TRBV30 and TRBJ1-4; D is unresolved. V lost 0 bases and J 5 bases, leaving 13 bases between the germline ends. The CDR3 extends over 15 amino acids. Germline V CDR1 and CDR2: GTSNPN, SVGIG (reference sequence).

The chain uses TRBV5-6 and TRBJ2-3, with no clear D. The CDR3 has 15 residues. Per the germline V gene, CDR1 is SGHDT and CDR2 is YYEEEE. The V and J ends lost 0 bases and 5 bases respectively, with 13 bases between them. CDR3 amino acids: CASSLESPRGDTQYF. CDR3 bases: TGTGCCAGCAGCTTGGAGTCGCCTAGAGGAGATACGCAGTATTTT.

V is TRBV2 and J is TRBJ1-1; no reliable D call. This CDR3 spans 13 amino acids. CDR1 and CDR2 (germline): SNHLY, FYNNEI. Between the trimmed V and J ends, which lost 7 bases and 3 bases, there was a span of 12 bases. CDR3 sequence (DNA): TGTGCCAGCAAAATCAGAAGATACACTGAAGCTTTCTTT. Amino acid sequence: CASKIRRYTEAFF. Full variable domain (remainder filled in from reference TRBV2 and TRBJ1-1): EPEVTQTPSHQVTQMGQEVILRCVPISNHLYFYWYRQILGQKVEFLVSFYNNEISEKSEIFDDQFSVERPDGSNFTLKIRSTKLEDSAMYFCASKIRRYTEAFFGQGTRLTVV.